This T cell receptor (beta chain) was identified during a study of blood T cell repertoires in COVID-19. Overall study context: COVID-19 samples collected from the United States, Italy and Spain covered acute and convalescent phases. The analysed material was cDNA or gDNA that came from T cells, B-cell-depleted T cells, or PBMCs.

CDR3 length: 15 amino acids. The ends were cut back, 5 bases at V and 1 base at J, with 12 bases in the middle. CDR1 and CDR2 (germline): MNHEY, SVGAGI. Authors' methods: Researchers report that nucleated cell counts were estimated from reference gene primer amplification. Data came from immunoSEQ multiplex PCR; TCRdb stores just in-frame clones and leaves some out. Clone size and V and J calls were adopted from that table, with D and trimming inferred from the DNA. The sample holds approximately 200,000 clones, less than 80% seen once. Comment on this clone: The sample carries other DNA sequences with the same CDR3.

The sequenced material came from peripheral blood. The clonotype originates from a woman in her forties or fifties with acute or convalescent COVID-19. The V gene is TRBV6-5, the J gene TRBJ2-1; the D gene is possibly TRBD1 (6 bases). This CDR3 is CASSPDRGSYNEQFF. CDR3 DNA sequence: TGTGCCAGCAGTCCGGACAGAGGGTCCTACAATGAGCAGTTCTTC.